This T cell receptor (beta chain) came from a study of OX40 agonist ivuxolimab in advanced cancers. On cycle 4 day 1 and cycle 7 day 1, as well as at baseline, blood was sampled. Clones were read by immunoSEQ multiplex PCR, and TCRdb kept only the in-frame ones, dropping some. The sample has nearly 50,000 clones; roughly 90% are singletons. The CDR3 has 13 amino acids. Germline CDR1 and CDR2: MGHRA and YSYEKL. The V and J genes are TRBV4-1 and TRBJ2-5; D may be TRBD1 or TRBD2 (5 bases each). The J call may be in error: the DNA end matches TRBJ2-7 better. This receptor was identified in an adult with an advanced solid tumor such as melanoma, head and neck, liver or kidney cancer. The sequencing here drew on CD4+ or CD8+ T cells sorted from blood, taken in a trial of the OX40 agonist ivuxolimab. This CDR3 is CASSDPGRYEQYF. The DNA for the CDR3 is TGCGCCAGCAGCGACCCGGGACGATACGAGCAGTACTTC.